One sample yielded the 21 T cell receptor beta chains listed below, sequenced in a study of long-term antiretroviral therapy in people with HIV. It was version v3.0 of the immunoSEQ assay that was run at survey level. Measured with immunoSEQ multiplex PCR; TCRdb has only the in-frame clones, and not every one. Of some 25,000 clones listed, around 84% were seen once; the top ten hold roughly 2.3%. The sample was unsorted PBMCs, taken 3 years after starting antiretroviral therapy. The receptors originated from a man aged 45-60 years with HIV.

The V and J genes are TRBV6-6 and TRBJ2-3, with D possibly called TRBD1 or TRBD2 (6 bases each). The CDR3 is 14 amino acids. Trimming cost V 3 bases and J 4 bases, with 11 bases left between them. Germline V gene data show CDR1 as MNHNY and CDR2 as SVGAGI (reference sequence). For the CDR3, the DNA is TGTGCCAGCAGTTATGGGGGGCCTGCAGATACGCAGTATTTT. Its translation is CASSYGGPADTQYF.

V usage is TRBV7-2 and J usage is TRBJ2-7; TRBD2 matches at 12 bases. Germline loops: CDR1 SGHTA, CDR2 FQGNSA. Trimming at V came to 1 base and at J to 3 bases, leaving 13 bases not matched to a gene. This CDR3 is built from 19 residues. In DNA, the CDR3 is TGTGCCAGCAGCTTAGAGGGGCTAGCGGGAGGGCCGGAGGACTACGAGCAGTACTTC. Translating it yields CASSLEGLAGGPEDYEQYF. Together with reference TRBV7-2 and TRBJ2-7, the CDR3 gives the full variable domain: GAGVSQSPSNKVTEKGKDVELRCDPISGHTALYWYRQSLGQGLEFLIYFQGNSAPDKSGLPSDRFSAERTGGSVSTLTIQRTQQEDSAVYLCASSLEGLAGGPEDYEQYFGPGTRLTVT.

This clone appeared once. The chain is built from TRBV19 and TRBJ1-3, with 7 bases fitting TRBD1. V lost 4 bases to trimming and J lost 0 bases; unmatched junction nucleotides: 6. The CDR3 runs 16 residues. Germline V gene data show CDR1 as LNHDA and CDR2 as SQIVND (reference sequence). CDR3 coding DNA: TGTGCCAGTAGTAATCCGGGACAGAGCTCTGGAAACACCATATATTTT. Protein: CASSNPGQSSGNTIYF.

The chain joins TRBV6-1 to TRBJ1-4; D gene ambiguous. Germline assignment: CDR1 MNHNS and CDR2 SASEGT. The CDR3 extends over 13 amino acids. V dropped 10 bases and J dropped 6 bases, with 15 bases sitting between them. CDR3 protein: CATSPGRDEKLFF. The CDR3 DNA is TGTGCCACCTCACCAGGAAGGGATGAAAAACTGTTTTTT.

CDR3 sequence (DNA): TGCAGTGCTTCGACAGTCTACGAGCAGTACTTC. Residues: CSASTVYEQYF. The rearrangement links TRBV20-1 to TRBJ2-7; tentative D call: TRBD1 (5 bases). CDR3 length equals 11 residues. The V and J ends lost 5 bases and 3 bases respectively, with 8 bases between them. From germline, CDR1 is DFQATT and CDR2 SNEGSKA (reference sequence).

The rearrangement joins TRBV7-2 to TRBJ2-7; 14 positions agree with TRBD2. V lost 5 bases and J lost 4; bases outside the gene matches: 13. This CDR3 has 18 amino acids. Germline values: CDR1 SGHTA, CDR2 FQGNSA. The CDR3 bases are TGTGCCAGCAGCCCAGGGGGGACTAGCGGGAGATATGAATACGAGCAGTACTTC. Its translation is CASSPGGTSGRYEYEQYF.

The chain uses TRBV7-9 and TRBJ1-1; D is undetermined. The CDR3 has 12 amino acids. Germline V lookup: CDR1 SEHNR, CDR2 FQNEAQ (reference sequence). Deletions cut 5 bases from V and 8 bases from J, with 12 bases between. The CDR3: CASSPGQHEAFF. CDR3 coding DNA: TGTGCCAGCAGCCCGGGTCAACACGAAGCTTTCTTT.

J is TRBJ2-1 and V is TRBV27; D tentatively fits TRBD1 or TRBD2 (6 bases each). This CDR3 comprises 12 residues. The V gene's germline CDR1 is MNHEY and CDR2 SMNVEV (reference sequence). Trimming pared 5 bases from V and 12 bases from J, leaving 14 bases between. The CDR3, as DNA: TGTGCCAGCAGTCCAGGGGCTAGCGTGCAGTTCTTC. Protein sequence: CASSPGASVQFF.

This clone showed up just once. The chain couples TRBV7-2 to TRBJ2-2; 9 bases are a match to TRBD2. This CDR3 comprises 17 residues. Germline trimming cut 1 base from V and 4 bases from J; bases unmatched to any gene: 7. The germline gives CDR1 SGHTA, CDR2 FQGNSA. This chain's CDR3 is CASSLGSGRSSTGELFF. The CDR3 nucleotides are TGTGCCAGCAGCTTAGGGAGCGGGAGGTCTAGCACCGGGGAGCTGTTTTTT. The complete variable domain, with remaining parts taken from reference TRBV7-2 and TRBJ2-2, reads GAGVSQSPSNKVTEKGKDVELRCDPISGHTALYWYRQSLGQGLEFLIYFQGNSAPDKSGLPSDRFSAERTGGSVSTLTIQRTQQEDSAVYLCASSLGSGRSSTGELFFGEGSRLTVL.

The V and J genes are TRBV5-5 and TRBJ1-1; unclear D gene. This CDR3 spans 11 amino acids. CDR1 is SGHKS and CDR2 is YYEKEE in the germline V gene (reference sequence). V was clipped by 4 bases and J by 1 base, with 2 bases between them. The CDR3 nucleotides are TGTGCCAGCAGCGGGAACACTGAAGCTTTCTTT. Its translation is CASSGNTEAFF. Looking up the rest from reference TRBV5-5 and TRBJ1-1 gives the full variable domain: DAGVTQSPTHLIKTRGQQVTLRCSPISGHKSVSWYQQVLGQGPQFIFQYYEKEERGRGNFPDRFSARQFPNYSSELNVNALLLGDSALYLCASSGNTEAFFGQGTRLTVV.

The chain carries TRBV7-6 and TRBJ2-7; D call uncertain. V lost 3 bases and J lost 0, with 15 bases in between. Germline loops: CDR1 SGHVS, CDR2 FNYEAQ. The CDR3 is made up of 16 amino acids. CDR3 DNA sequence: TGTGCCAGCAGCTTTAAGGGCCTTCTACTCTCCTACGAGCAGTACTTC. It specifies CASSFKGLLLSYEQYF.

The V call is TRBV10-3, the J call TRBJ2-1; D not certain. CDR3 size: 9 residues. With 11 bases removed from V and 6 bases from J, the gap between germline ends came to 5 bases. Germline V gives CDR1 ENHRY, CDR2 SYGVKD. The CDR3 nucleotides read TGTGCCGTCGGCAATGAGCAGTTCTTC. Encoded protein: CAVGNEQFF.

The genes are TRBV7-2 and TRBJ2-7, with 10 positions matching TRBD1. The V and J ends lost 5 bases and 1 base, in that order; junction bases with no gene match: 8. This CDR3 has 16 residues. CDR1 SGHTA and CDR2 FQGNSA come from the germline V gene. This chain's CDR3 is CASSTYRDRGSYEQYF. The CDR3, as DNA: TGTGCCAGCAGCACCTACCGGGACAGGGGTTCCTACGAGCAGTACTTC.

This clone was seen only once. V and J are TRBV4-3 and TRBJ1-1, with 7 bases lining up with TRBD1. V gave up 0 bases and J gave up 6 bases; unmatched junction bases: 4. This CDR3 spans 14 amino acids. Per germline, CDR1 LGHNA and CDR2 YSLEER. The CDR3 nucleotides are TGCGCCAGCAGCCAAGATAGTGGACAGGCTGAAGCTTTCTTT. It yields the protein CASSQDSGQAEAFF.

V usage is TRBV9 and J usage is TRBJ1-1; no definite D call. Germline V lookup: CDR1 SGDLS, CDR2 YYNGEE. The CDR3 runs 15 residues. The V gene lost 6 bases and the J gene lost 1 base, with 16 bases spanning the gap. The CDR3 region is CASTPRPGANTEAFF. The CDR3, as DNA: TGTGCCAGCACCCCACGCCCAGGAGCGAACACTGAAGCTTTCTTT.

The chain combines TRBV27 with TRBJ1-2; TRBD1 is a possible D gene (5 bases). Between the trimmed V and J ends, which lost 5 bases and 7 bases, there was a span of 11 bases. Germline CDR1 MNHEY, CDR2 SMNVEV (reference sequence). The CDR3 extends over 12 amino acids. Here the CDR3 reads CASSPRTSGYTF. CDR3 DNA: TGTGCCAGCAGTCCCCGGACATCTGGCTACACCTTC.

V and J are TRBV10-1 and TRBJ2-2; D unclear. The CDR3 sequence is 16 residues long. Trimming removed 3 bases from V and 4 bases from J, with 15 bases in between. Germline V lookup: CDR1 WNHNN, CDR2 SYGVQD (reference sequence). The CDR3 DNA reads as TGCGCCAGCAGTGAAAGGAGCGCCTCGGGCACCGGGGAGCTGTTTTTT. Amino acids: CASSERSASGTGELFF.

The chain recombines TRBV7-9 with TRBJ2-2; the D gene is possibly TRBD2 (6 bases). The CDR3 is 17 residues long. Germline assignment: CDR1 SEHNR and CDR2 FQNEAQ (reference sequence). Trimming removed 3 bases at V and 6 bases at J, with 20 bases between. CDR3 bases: TGTGCCAGCAGCTTTTTAAGGTCGGGGGTTGTGGCCGGGGAGCTGTTTTTT. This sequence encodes CASSFLRSGVVAGELFF.

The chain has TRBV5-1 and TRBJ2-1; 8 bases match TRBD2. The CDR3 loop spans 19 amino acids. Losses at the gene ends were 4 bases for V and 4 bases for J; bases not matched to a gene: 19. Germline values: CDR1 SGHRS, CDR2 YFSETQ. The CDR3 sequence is CASSENMRVGRVKYNEQFF. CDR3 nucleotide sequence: TGCGCCAGCAGCGAAAATATGCGTGTCGGGAGGGTAAAGTACAATGAGCAGTTCTTC.

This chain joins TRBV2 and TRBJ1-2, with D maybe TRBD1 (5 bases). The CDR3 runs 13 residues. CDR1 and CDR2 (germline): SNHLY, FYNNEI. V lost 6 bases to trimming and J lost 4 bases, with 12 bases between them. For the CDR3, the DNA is TGTGCCAGCAGGTCGACAGTTACCTATGGCTACACCTTC. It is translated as CASRSTVTYGYTF.

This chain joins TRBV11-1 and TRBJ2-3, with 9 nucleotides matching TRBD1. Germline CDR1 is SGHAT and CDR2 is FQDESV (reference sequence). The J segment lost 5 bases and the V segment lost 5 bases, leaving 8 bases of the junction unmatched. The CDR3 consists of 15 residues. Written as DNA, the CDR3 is TGTGCCAGCAGCCGCTGGGACAGGGAAGGAGATACGCAGTATTTT. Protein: CASSRWDREGDTQYF.